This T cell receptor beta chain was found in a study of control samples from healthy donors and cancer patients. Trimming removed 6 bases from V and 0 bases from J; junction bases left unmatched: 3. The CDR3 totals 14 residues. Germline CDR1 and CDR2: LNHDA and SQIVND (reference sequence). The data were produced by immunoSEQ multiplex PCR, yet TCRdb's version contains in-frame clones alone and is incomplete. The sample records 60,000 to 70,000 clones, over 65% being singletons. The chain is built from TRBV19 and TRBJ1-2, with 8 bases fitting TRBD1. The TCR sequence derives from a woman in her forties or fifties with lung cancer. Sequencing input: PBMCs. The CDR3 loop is CASRTGDPNYGYTF. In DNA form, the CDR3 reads TGTGCCAGTAGGACAGGGGATCCTAACTATGGCTACACCTTC. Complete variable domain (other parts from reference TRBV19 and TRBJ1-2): DGGITQSPKYLFRKEGQNVTLSCEQNLNHDAMYWYRQDPGQGLRLIYYSQIVNDFQKGDIAEGYSVSREKKESFPLTVTSAQKNPTAFYLCASRTGDPNYGYTFGSGTRLTVV.